These 11 T cell receptor beta chains share one sample of origin, sequenced in a study of T cells expressing NK-cell markers. No DNA is given; TCRdb re-called the 5' RACE reads and lists each CDR3 protein once. Recorded for this sample: some 500,000 distinct CDR3 sequences. Sample: blood T cells: a sorted CD56 or NKG2C T cell subset, CD4+ or CD8+ T cells, or bulk PBMC T cells (not recorded which). The receptors derive from a woman aged 45-60 years in good health.

V is TRBV4-2 and J is TRBJ1-5. CDR1 is LGHNA, CDR2 YNFKEQ, per germline. CDR3 length: 16 residues. The CDR3 loop reads CASSHLGEYSNQPQHF.

This chain links TRBV2 with TRBJ2-1. In germline, CDR1 is SNHLY, CDR2 FYNNEI. This CDR3 is built from 12 residues. The CDR3 sequence is CASSRVRLEQFF. Using reference TRBV2 and TRBJ2-1 for the parts outside the CDR3, the full variable domain is EPEVTQTPSHQVTQMGQEVILRCVPISNHLYFYWYRQILGQKVEFLVSFYNNEISEKSEIFDDQFSVERPDGSNFTLKIRSTKLEDSAMYFCASSRVRLEQFFGPGTRLTVL.

The V gene is TRBV20-1, the J gene TRBJ1-4; TCRdb reports TRBD1, a call that lacks DNA to check it against. Germline assignment: CDR1 DFQATT and CDR2 SNEGSKA (reference sequence). The CDR3 consists of 15 residues. The chain's CDR3 is CSARDLVTGGEKLFF.

The CDR3 here is CASSLQRIAPYNEQFF. This chain uses TRBV12-3 or TRBV12-4 with TRBJ2-1. This CDR3 region has 16 residues.

V gene TRBV6-5 combines with J gene TRBJ1-1; TCRdb indicates TRBD1, and absent DNA this call remains unverified. Germline V CDR1 and CDR2: MNHEY, SVGAGI. The CDR3 length is 14 residues. The chain's CDR3 is CASSWTGSYTEAFF.

The chain combines TRBV25-1 with TRBJ2-1. From germline, CDR1 is MGHDK and CDR2 SYGVNS. This CDR3 is 15 amino acids long. CDR3 loop: CASSEVRGSYNEQFF.

The chain has TRBV12-3 or TRBV12-4 and TRBJ2-2. CDR3 length equals 17 residues. The CDR3 here is CASTPRLLAGSTGELFF.

This chain links TRBV29-1 with TRBJ2-5; lacking DNA, the TRBD1 call made by TCRdb goes unchecked. This CDR3 has 14 amino acids. Germline lookup yields CDR1 SQVTM and CDR2 ANQGSEA. CDR3: CSVVTGPLSGTQYF.

V gene TRBV6-1 combines with J gene TRBJ2-1; TCRdb outputs TRBD2, but without DNA this stays unchecked. CDR1 is MNHNS and CDR2 is SASEGT in the germline V gene. This CDR3 is built from 13 residues. The CDR3 reads CLAFRRETNEQFF.

The chain joins TRBV6-5 to TRBJ1-3. This CDR3 comprises 15 residues. The germline V gene has CDR1 MNHEY and CDR2 SVGAGI. The CDR3 reads CASSNIQGPGNTIYF.

The genes are TRBV4-2 and TRBJ1-1; TCRdb picks TRBD1, but there is no DNA to check that call. In germline, CDR1 is LGHNA, CDR2 YNFKEQ. This CDR3 is built from 19 residues. The CDR3: CASSQDSDREYMINTEAFF.